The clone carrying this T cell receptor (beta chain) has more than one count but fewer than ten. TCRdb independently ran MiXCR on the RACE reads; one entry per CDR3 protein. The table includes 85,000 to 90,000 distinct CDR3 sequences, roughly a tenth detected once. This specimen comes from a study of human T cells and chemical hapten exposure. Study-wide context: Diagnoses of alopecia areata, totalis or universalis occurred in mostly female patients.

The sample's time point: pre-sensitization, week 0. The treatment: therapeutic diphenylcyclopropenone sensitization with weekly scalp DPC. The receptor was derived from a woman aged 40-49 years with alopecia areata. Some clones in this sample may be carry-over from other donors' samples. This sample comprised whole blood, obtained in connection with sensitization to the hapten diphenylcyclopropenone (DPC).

CDR3 DNA sequence: TGTGCCAGCAGCGGAGGGGTAGGTGGCACTGAAGCTTTCTTT. Residues: CASSGGVGGTEAFF. The rearrangement uses TRBV7-2 and TRBJ1-1, with D perhaps matching TRBD1 (5 bases). This CDR3 is built from 14 residues. The V gene lost 5 bases and the J gene lost 4 bases, with 14 bases spanning the gap. Germline V gene sequence: CDR1 SGHTA, CDR2 FQGNSA. Full variable domain (missing parts from reference TRBV7-2 and TRBJ1-1): GAGVSQSPSNKVTEKGKDVELRCDPISGHTALYWYRQSLGQGLEFLIYFQGNSAPDKSGLPSDRFSAERTGGSVSTLTIQRTQQEDSAVYLCASSGGVGGTEAFFGQGTRLTVV.